This T cell receptor beta chain appears in the sequencing data of a study of blood T cell repertoires in COVID-19. The wider study: T cells, B-cell-depleted T cells, or PBMCs supplied cDNA or gDNA.

Germline V gene lookup returns CDR1 SGHTS and CDR2 YDEGEE. This CDR3 spans 13 amino acids. V was cut by 4 bases and J by 4 bases, with 9 bases left in between. The repertoire was sequenced with immunoSEQ multiplex PCR; TCRdb's copy has only in-frame clones and lacks some. The sample yields about 58,000 clones, about 78% seen once. The clonotype originates from a human donor in a cohort sampled during active COVID-19. Specimen: peripheral blood. This chain uses TRBV5-8 with TRBJ1-5; D ambiguous. CDR3 nucleotides: TGTGCCAGCAGCCCGCGGCCAAATCAGCCCCAGCATTTT. As protein: CASSPRPNQPQHF.